Detailed here is one T cell receptor beta chain. This CDR3 contains 13 residues. V dropped 4 bases and J dropped 5; count of bases not matched to a gene: 7. Germline V lookup: CDR1 DFQATT, CDR2 SNEGSKA (reference sequence). This sample is part of a study of T-cell memory formation after mild COVID-19. Barcoded TCR alpha and TCR beta cDNA libraries with UMIs came from 5'RACE using constant-segment primers. TCRdb re-called the 5' RACE reads through MiXCR, storing one row per CDR3 protein. Seen here are about 320,000 distinct CDR3 sequences, roughly 13% observed once, and the top ten hold 21%. The J gene is TRBJ2-7, the V gene TRBV20-1, with 8 bases identical to TRBD2. The sequenced sample was PBMCs or a T cell subset sorted from them (not recorded which). The source of this sequence is a man younger than 35 who had mild COVID-19 (a few samples of this study predate the infection). Cell type and time point are not known. CDR3 residues: CSAIRGGLDEQYF. CDR3 DNA: TGCAGTGCTATCCGGGGGGGCCTCGACGAGCAGTACTTC.